This paragraph covers one T cell receptor (beta chain) sequence. The antigen is not known. The data were obtained in a study of cytomegalovirus exposure and HLA in healthy donors. Trimming shortened V by 5 bases and J by 5 bases, and 12 bases separated the two germline ends. Germline V gene data show CDR1 as SEHNR and CDR2 as FQNEAQ (reference sequence). The CDR3 is 13 amino acids. Study conclusions and caveats: TRBV6-2, TRBV6-3 and some other V segments were unresolvable in 87-base-pair reads. Reportedly, a later analysis found an Asian-associated ancestry cluster had fewer N-insertions than the roughly 700-donor mean.

Primers included in the PCR were 60 Vbeta and 13 Jbeta primers. Authors' data handling: A later analysis tallied about 80 million unique TCR beta chains, 9.5 million to 14 million of them shared. Assay used: immunoSEQ multiplex PCR; TCRdb lists only in-frame clones, some missing. The DNA gave D and trimming, while V, J and clone size come from that table. The sample contains some 190,000 clones, more than 80% of which appear only once. The chain joins TRBV7-9 to TRBJ2-5, with D perhaps TRBD1 (5 bases). The TCR sequence derives from a male donor in good health and CMV-seronegative. The specimen was PBMCs. The CDR3 spells CASSPPWGETQYF. The CDR3 nucleotides are TGTGCCAGCAGCCCCCCCTGGGGCGAGACCCAGTACTTC.